The 28 T cell receptor delta chains listed next were all sequenced from one sample in a study of γδ T cells in repeated Plasmodium falciparum infection. TCRdb called clones anew from the multiplex PCR reads with CATT. The sample shows approximately 93,000 delta-chain clones, 0.9% to 1% of them seen only once. Vgamma9/Vdelta2+ and Vdelta2-negative gammadelta T cells were flow-sorted from PBMC for bulk sequencing. Input material: gamma-delta T cells from blood. Source of these receptors: a pool of human donors (malaria-infected and uninfected, not separated).

This clone was seen at least ten times. The protein given by TCRdb reflects a much larger clone and differs at residue 15 from this DNA's translation, likely from a read error; the protein shown is the DNA's translation. V gene TRDV2 combines with J gene TRDJ1, with 12 bases fitting TRDD3. TCRdb supplies no J gene; here it was assigned by aligning the nucleotide sequence to germline. V shed 4 bases, J shed 1 base, and the junction held 21 bases outside the gene matches. The CDR3 has 21 residues. The V gene's germline CDR1 is GEAIGNYY and CDR2 EKD. The CDR3 DNA follows: TGTGCCTGTGATCGGTGCCTTCCTACTACTGGGGGATACAGGCCCACCGATAAACTCATCTTT. It is translated as CACDRCLPTTGGYRPTDKLIF.

In regard to this clone: With a far larger clone one base away, a read error is the likely cause. This sample includes further DNA sequences coding for the same CDR3. The V gene is given as TRDV2, and no J gene call is available; the table's D call, TRDD3, was not checked against the DNA. The CDR3 totals 16 residues. In germline, CDR1 is GEAIGNYY, CDR2 EKD. The CDR3 loop is CACDTVYGRGTAQLFF. CDR3 bases: TGTGCCTGTGACACCGTATATGGGAGAGGGACAGCACAACTATTCTTT.

This clone was detected only a few times. A read error is the likely source, as a far larger clone sits one nucleotide away. Different DNA sequences within this sample yield the same CDR3. The gene calls are TRDV2 and TRDJ1; perhaps TRDD3 as D (6 bases). In the absence of a J gene in TCRdb, the DNA was matched to germline to assign it here. Trimming left V 9 bases short and J 5 bases short, with 18 bases between. From germline, CDR1 is GEAIGNYY and CDR2 EKD. This CDR3 comprises 13 residues. The CDR3 loop is CALDGLGTDKLIF. The DNA of the CDR3 is TGTGCCCTTGATGGCCTGGGGACAGATAAACTCATCTTT.

In this sample, this clone turned up a few times. The chain employs TRDV1 and TRDJ1; TRDD2 aligns across 7 bases. V shed 4 bases, J shed 0 bases, and the junction held 23 bases outside the gene matches. Germline-derived CDR1 and CDR2 are TSWWSYY and QGS. The CDR3 length is 21 residues. The chain's CDR3 is CALGVQTGLPSMRGYTDKLIF. The DNA for the CDR3 is TGTGCTCTTGGGGTTCAAACGGGGCTTCCTAGTATGCGGGGGTACACCGATAAACTCATCTTT.

The table lists this clone with a few counts. One base separates it from a far larger clone, so it is likely a read error. DNA for the CDR3: TGCGCTCTTGGGGAACTTCCTCACAACTGGGGGATATGCAACGATAAACTCATCTTT. Amino acid sequence: CALGELPHNWGICNDKLIF. V and J are TRDV1 and TRDJ1, with TRDD3 matching over 11 bases. TCRdb leaves out the J gene; it was filled in here by matching the DNA to germline. The CDR3 has 19 residues. CDR1 and CDR2 (germline): TSWWSYY, QGS.

Regarding this clone: The mismatch at residue 6 between this DNA's translation and the TCRdb protein of a much larger clone likely reflects a read error; the protein shown is translated from the DNA. The V call is TRDV1, the J call TRDJ1, with TRDD3 identical over 11 bases. The V gene end was trimmed by 4 bases and the J gene end by 0 bases; junction bases not matched to a gene: 13. This CDR3 is built from 19 residues. Germline CDR1 TSWWSYY, CDR2 QGS. The CDR3 is CALGGNLGGYDMYTDKLIF. The CDR3 DNA follows: TGTGCTCTTGGGGGCAACCTTGGGGGATACGATATGTACACCGATAAACTCATCTTT.

This clone was seen more than once but under ten times. The protein held in TCRdb is that of a much larger clone and does not match this DNA's translation at residue 3, likely because of a read error; the protein shown is translated from the DNA. The J gene is TRDJ1, the V gene TRDV1; a possible D gene is TRDD3 (6 bases). TCRdb lists no J gene, so it was determined here by aligning the DNA to germline. Looked up from germline, CDR1 is TSWWSYY and CDR2 is QGS. The CDR3 runs to 15 residues. The DNA of the CDR3 is TGTGCTCCTGGGGATCGATACTGGGATACCGATAAACTCATCTTT. It specifies CAPGDRYWDTDKLIF.

Notes on this clone: The translation of this DNA and the TCRdb protein of a much larger clone differ at residue 17, probably owing to a read error; the protein shown here is translated from the DNA. The CDR3 DNA sequence: TGTGCCTGTGACCGGACGCGTTTCGGTGGGGGACTCCAGGGTAAACTCACCTTT. It yields the protein CACDRTRFGGGLQGKLTF. No J gene was named, though the V gene is TRDV2; no DNA check was done on the table's D call, TRDD3. The CDR3 length is 18 residues. CDR1 GEAIGNYY and CDR2 EKD come from the germline V gene.

Comment on this clone: The protein that TCRdb holds for this DNA derives from a much larger clone and differs from the translated DNA at residue 3, which likely indicates a read error; the protein shown here is translated from the DNA. The V call is TRDV3, the J call TRDJ1; 8 bases fit TRDD2. CDR3 length: 17 residues. Trimming removed 4 bases from V and 5 bases from J; junction bases left unmatched: 21. Germline CDR1 and CDR2: TVYSNPD and GDNSRS (reference sequence). The CDR3 is CASPSLPKRGERDKLIF. In nucleotides, the CDR3 is TGTGCCTCCCCATCCCTTCCTAAGAGGGGGGAAAGGGATAAACTCATCTTT.

For this clone: The protein given by TCRdb reflects a much larger clone and differs at residue 14 from this DNA's translation, likely from a read error; the protein shown is the DNA's translation. The CDR3 loop reads CALGEGRQATKGEPDKLIF. The DNA of the CDR3 is TGTGCTCTTGGGGAAGGACGACAAGCGACGAAAGGGGAGCCCGATAAACTCATCTTT. The rearrangement joins TRDV1 to TRDJ1; weak D call: TRDD3 (5 bases). Matching the DNA to germline supplied the J gene, which TCRdb does not give. Germline-derived CDR1 and CDR2 are TSWWSYY and QGS. V lost 2 bases and J lost 3, with 25 bases in between. CDR3 length equals 19 residues.

This clone was detected a few times. This sequence is one base from a far larger clone and is likely a read error. Other DNA sequences of this sample code for an identical CDR3. The chain couples TRDV1 to TRDJ1; a possible D gene is TRDD2 (6 bases). The J gene comes from matching the DNA to germline here; TCRdb lacks it. Germline V gene data show CDR1 as TSWWSYY and CDR2 as QGS. Between the trimmed V and J ends, which lost 0 bases and 0 bases, there was a span of 35 bases. The CDR3 totals 24 residues. The CDR3 DNA follows: TGTGCTCTTGGGGAACTCAGATCCTACCTCCTTCGTACTGGAGGATATATCCACACCGATAAACTCATCTTT. This codes for CALGELRSYLLRTGGYIHTDKLIF.

With regard to this clone: The amino acid sequence in TCRdb belongs to a much larger clone and departs from this DNA's translation at residue 15, likely a sequencing read error; the sequence shown is translated from the DNA. The chain links TRDV1 to TRDJ1; the D call may be TRDD2 or TRDD3 (5 bases each). The CDR3 loop spans 18 amino acids. Germline V gene lookup returns CDR1 TSWWSYY and CDR2 QGS. The CDR3 here is CALGDHLRITGTADRLIF. CDR3 sequence (DNA): TGTGCTCTTGGGGACCACCTACGTATTACTGGTACTGCCGATAGACTCATCTTT.

This clone appeared a few times. This DNA's translation and the protein TCRdb lists, from a much larger clone, do not match at residue 20, likely due to a read error; the protein shown is translated from the DNA. For the V gene the call is TRDV1; the J gene has no call; the table calls TRDD3, which could not be checked here. This CDR3 is 22 amino acids long. In germline, CDR1 is TSWWSYY, CDR2 QGS. The CDR3 loop is CALGDNRSLFLRLGSYTDKPIF. CDR3 DNA: TGTGCTCTTGGGGATAATCGCTCCCTCTTCCTACGACTTGGTTCCTACACCGATAAACCCATCTTT.

Turning to this clone: Translating this DNA gives a protein that differs at residue 4 from the TCRdb one, which belongs to a much larger clone; a read error is likely, and the protein shown is this translation. The DNA of the CDR3 is TGTGCTCTTAGGCTCCCCTTGGGCTCTCTCCGGTACACCGATAAACTCATCTTT. Protein product: CALRLPLGSLRYTDKLIF. The V call is TRDV1, the J call TRDJ1, with D uncertain. V lost 8 bases and J 0 bases, leaving 25 bases between the germline ends. CDR3 length: 18 amino acids. Germline V CDR1 and CDR2: TSWWSYY, QGS.

This clone has at least ten counts. The chain combines TRDV1 with TRDJ1; 10 bases agree with TRDD3. Trimming took 2 bases from V and 1 from J; bases not matched to a gene: 43. The germline CDR1 and CDR2 sequences are TSWWSYY and QGS. This CDR3 spans 29 amino acids. The CDR3 coding sequence is TGTGCTCTTGGGGAAGAATATCACCTCCCACTTCCCCTTCGGGTGGGTTGGGGGATACCAACACTCGGCACCGATAAACTCATCTTT. As protein: CALGEEYHLPLPLRVGWGIPTLGTDKLIF.

This clone turned up a few times. The translation of this DNA and the TCRdb protein of a much larger clone differ at residue 16, probably owing to a read error; the protein shown here is translated from the DNA. The rearrangement links TRDV1 to TRDJ1; TRDD3 agrees at 8 bases. Germline V gives CDR1 TSWWSYY, CDR2 QGS. The CDR3 covers 19 residues. CDR3 sequence: CALGPRGGGDNGGTDRLIF. The CDR3 DNA reads as TGTGCTCTTGGGCCACGTGGCGGGGGGGATAATGGTGGGACCGATAGACTCATCTTT.

This clone counts as medium-sized (0.01 to 0.1%). Other nucleotide sequences from this sample produce the same CDR3. The rearrangement joins TRDV1 to TRDJ1, with 12 bases matching TRDD3. The CDR3 covers 20 residues. Unmatched junction bases numbered 20, after V lost 1 base and J lost 8 bases. CDR1 is TSWWSYY and CDR2 is QGS in the germline V gene. CDR3 residues: CALGEPQYTPSYWGIQKLIF. In DNA, the CDR3 is TGTGCTCTTGGGGAACCCCAGTATACGCCCTCCTACTGGGGGATACAAAAACTCATCTTT.

This clone was seen a few times. Translating this DNA gives a protein that differs at residue 12 from the TCRdb one, which belongs to a much larger clone; a read error is likely, and the protein shown is this translation. The chain couples TRDV1 to TRDJ1; 12 bases match TRDD3. The J gene was not available in TCRdb and was assigned here by matching the DNA to germline segments. Looked up from germline, CDR1 is TSWWSYY and CDR2 is QGS. The CDR3 length is 28 residues. V lost 2 bases, J lost 1 base, and 38 bases stayed unmatched. CDR3 nucleotides: TGTGCTCTTGGGGAATCCACTTTCCTACCGGCCGCGGTGTACTGTGTACTGGGGGATACTCGATCCACCGATAAACTCATCTTT. Protein sequence: CALGESTFLPAAVYCVLGDTRSTDKLIF.

This clone is termed medium-sized. In the same sample, other DNA sequences code for this CDR3. J is TRDJ1 and V is TRDV1; the D is unclear. Per germline, CDR1 TSWWSYY and CDR2 QGS. The CDR3 is 12 amino acids. Trimming took 1 base from V and 3 from J, leaving 3 bases between them. In nucleotides, the CDR3 is TGTGCTCTTGGGGAACCCTCCGATAAACTCATCTTT. Encoded protein: CALGEPSDKLIF.

Concerning this clone itself: The protein recorded in TCRdb matches a much larger clone and deviates from this DNA's translation at residue 12, suggesting a read error; the protein here is obtained by translating the DNA. The V call is TRDV1, the J call TRDJ1; 8 bases fit TRDD2. No J gene is reported in TCRdb; it was inferred here by comparing the DNA with germline. CDR3 length equals 19 residues. With 0 bases clipped from V and 1 base from J, the junction kept 13 bases outside the gene matches. The V gene's germline CDR1 is TSWWSYY and CDR2 QGS. The CDR3 bases are TGTGCTCTTGGGGAACTTCATCTTCCTACGAAGAGTTCCACCGATAAACTCATCTTT. Translated: CALGELHLPTKSSTDKLIF.

There are a few counts of this clone. TCRdb has a much larger clone's protein, which differs at residue 15 from the translation of this DNA, likely because of a read error; what is shown is the protein translated from the DNA. The V call is TRDV2, the J call TRDJ3; 7 bases line up with TRDD3. Assignment of the J gene here rests on matching the DNA to germline, because TCRdb gives none. The CDR3 covers 18 residues. Per germline, CDR1 GEAIGNYY and CDR2 EKD. The CDR3 loop is CACDTLGISSWDTRRMFF. The CDR3 coding sequence is TGTGCCTGTGACACGCTGGGGATAAGCTCCTGGGACACCCGACGGATGTTTTTC.

This clone occurred many times. The protein that TCRdb holds for this DNA derives from a much larger clone and differs from the translated DNA at residue 14, which likely indicates a read error; the protein shown here is translated from the DNA. For the V gene the call is TRDV2; the J gene has no call; the table assigns TRDD3, which was not confirmed against the DNA. The CDR3 is 16 residues long. From germline, CDR1 is GEAIGNYY and CDR2 EKD. DNA for the CDR3: TGTGCCTGTGATCGACTGGGGGATACTCGCACCGATAAACCCATCTTT. Translating gives CACDRLGDTRTDKPIF.

Points on this clone: The protein given by TCRdb reflects a much larger clone and differs at residue 13 from this DNA's translation, likely from a read error; the protein shown is the DNA's translation. The chain links TRDV2 to TRDJ1; the match to TRDD3 covers 13 bases. The J gene, left out of TCRdb, was set here by checking the DNA against germline. The V segment lost 4 bases and the J segment 3 bases; nucleotides outside the gene matches: 13. Germline CDR1 and CDR2: GEAIGNYY and EKD. This CDR3 comprises 18 residues. CDR3 nucleotide sequence: TGTGCCTGTGATTCGTACTGGGGGATACGCGGGTTTCCCGATAAACTCATCTTT. Translation gives CACDSYWGIRGFPDKLIF.

This clone was detected only a few times. Written as DNA, the CDR3 is TGTGCCTGTGACACCGTCGGGGGATCTAAGCCCATCTTT. This gives the protein CACDTVGGSKPIF. The V gene call is TRDV2, and the J gene call is absent; TRDD3 is the table's D call, not checked against the DNA. CDR3 size: 13 residues. Germline V lookup: CDR1 GEAIGNYY, CDR2 EKD.

As regards this clone: The TCRdb record carries a much larger clone's protein, which differs from this DNA's translation at residue 7; a read error is the likely cause, and the protein listed here is the DNA translation. This chain links TRDV1 with TRDJ1, with TRDD3 matching over 11 bases. TCRdb lists no J gene, so it was determined here by aligning the DNA to germline. CDR1 and CDR2 from the germline V gene are TSWWSYY and QGS. The CDR3 covers 20 residues. J was trimmed by 0 bases and V by 3 bases; bases with no gene match: 15. DNA of the CDR3: TGTGCTCTTGGGGACCTACCGAATTGGGGGATACGCTTGTACACCGATAAACTCATCTTT. This translates into CALGDLPNWGIRLYTDKLIF.

With regard to this clone: The TCRdb record carries a much larger clone's protein, which differs from this DNA's translation at residue 15; a read error is the likely cause, and the protein listed here is the DNA translation. This chain uses TRDV2 with TRDJ1; D is possibly TRDD3 (6 bases). Germline CDR1 GEAIGNYY, CDR2 EKD. There are 17 residues in the CDR3. CDR3 in amino acids: CACDNLGSPGYTDKPIF. CDR3 coding DNA: TGTGCCTGTGACAATCTGGGGAGCCCCGGGTACACCGATAAACCCATCTTT.

Concerning this clone itself: For this DNA, TCRdb reports the protein of a much larger clone, which diverges at residue 15, most likely from a read error; the protein presented here is translated directly from the DNA. This CDR3 reads CALGELNLPTSTGGHRTDKLIF. The CDR3 nucleotides read TGTGCTCTTGGGGAACTAAACCTTCCTACGAGTACTGGGGGACACAGGACCGATAAACTCATCTTT. The chain employs TRDV1 and TRDJ1; D is possibly TRDD2 or TRDD3 (9 bases each). This CDR3 is 22 amino acids long. Trimming removed 0 bases from V and 2 bases from J, with 31 bases in between. Per the germline V gene, CDR1 is TSWWSYY and CDR2 is QGS.

This clone was recorded a few times. With a far larger clone one base away, a read error is the likely cause. Other nucleotide sequences in the sample specify the same CDR3. This sequence joins TRDV1 and TRDJ1; 8 bases match TRDD3. The J gene was not available in TCRdb and was assigned here by matching the DNA to germline segments. Germline CDR1 and CDR2: TSWWSYY and QGS. The CDR3 length is 19 residues. V dropped 3 bases and J dropped 3; count of bases not matched to a gene: 18. As DNA, the CDR3 is TGTGCTCTTGGGGAGAGTCCTCGTACTGGGGGGTGTAACTCCGATAAACTCATCTTT. This encodes CALGESPRTGGCNSDKLIF.